The clone carrying this TCR beta chain came up many times. What it binds is not known. These data belong to a study of T-cell reconstitution after alpha-beta-depleted transplantation in children. General study findings and limits: Surviving recipient T cells and intrathymic progenitors accounted for some patients' high TCRbeta diversity at day 60.

This CDR3 is built from 14 residues. V lost 2 bases and J lost 1, with 5 bases in between. Germline CDR1 and CDR2: LNHDA and SQIVND (reference sequence). The authors prepared the TCRbeta library with unique molecular identifiers. TCRdb used MiXCR to reprocess the PCR reads, holding one entry per CDR3 protein. Of around 17,000 distinct CDR3 sequences listed, 4.5% to 6% are singletons. The chain couples TRBV19 to TRBJ2-2, with D unresolved. The sequences come from PBMCs, collected before TCRalphabeta/CD19-depleted stem cell transplant. The source is a boy aged 5 to 17 with acute lymphoblastic leukemia, due to receive a stem cell transplant. The CDR3 is CASSISQNTGELFF. The CDR3 DNA follows: TGTGCCAGTAGTATAAGTCAGAACACCGGGGAGCTGTTTTTT. The whole variable domain, filled in from reference TRBV19 and TRBJ2-2, reads DGGITQSPKYLFRKEGQNVTLSCEQNLNHDAMYWYRQDPGQGLRLIYYSQIVNDFQKGDIAEGYSVSREKKESFPLTVTSAQKNPTAFYLCASSISQNTGELFFGEGSRLTVL.